Below, 20 T cell receptor beta chains from the same sample are listed, as sequenced in a study of regulatory T cells in long-lasting Graves disease (dated by TCRdb to the early 2020s). Per the publication, the time point label means: persistent/refractory GD, antithyroid drugs over 5 years with positive TRAb. For both TCR sequencing and RNA sequencing, RNA was extracted from PBMCs in TRIzol. The method behind the library was multiplex PCR. Reads for this sample came from an Illumina HiSeq 4000. iRepertoire HTBI primers and Arm-PCR amplification of CDR3 regions were used to construct TCR beta libraries. The public reads were reprocessed in TCRdb via fastp at Q25 and MiXCR, keeping in-frame beta chains. Rows with a matching CDR3 protein are joined into one entry that keeps the most common DNA and genes. In this sample the table shows nearly 350,000 distinct CDR3 sequences, around a fifth of which occur a single time. 25% to 30% of the sample belongs to the ten largest clones.

The sample here was peripheral blood mononuclear cells (PBMCs), taken when the disease was refractory, from a patient treated with antithyroid drugs. These receptors all come from a female donor with Graves disease.

This clonotype was picked up a small number of times. The chain is built from TRBV20-1 and TRBJ1-5; maybe TRBD1 (5 bases). CDR3 length: 14 amino acids. Germline V gene data show CDR1 as DFQATT and CDR2 as SNEGSKA (reference sequence). V lost 6 bases, J lost 6 bases, and 18 bases lay in between. CDR3 loop: CSALNGGESQPQHF. In nucleotides, the CDR3 is TGCAGTGCCCTGAATGGGGGAGAAAGTCAGCCCCAGCATTTT.

The CDR3 region is CASSVGDYGYTF. The CDR3 bases are TGTGCCAGCAGCGTGGGGGACTATGGCTACACCTTC. This chain connects TRBV9 to TRBJ1-2; D is possibly TRBD1 (5 bases). The CDR3 runs 12 residues. The germline gives CDR1 SGDLS, CDR2 YYNGEE. Trimming removed 2 bases from V and 3 bases from J, with 5 bases in between.

This clonotype has ten or more counts. The chain links TRBV6-9 to TRBJ2-7; 7 bases align to TRBD1. Trimming cost V 3 bases and J 5 bases; bases outside gene matches: 13. The CDR3 extends over 16 amino acids. Looked up from germline, CDR1 is MNHGY and CDR2 is SVAAGI. This CDR3 is CASSYSSPGTDHEQYF. The DNA for the CDR3 is TGTGCCAGCAGTTACTCAAGCCCAGGGACAGATCACGAGCAGTACTTC.

V gene TRBV7-9 combines with J gene TRBJ2-1; a weak D match, TRBD2 (5 bases). The CDR3 spans 16 residues. V shed 1 base and J shed 7 bases, with 17 bases lying between them. CDR1 is SEHNR and CDR2 is FQNEAQ in the germline V gene (reference sequence). The CDR3 protein is CASSLGDNRGKNEQFF. The CDR3 nucleotides are TGTGCCAGCAGCTTAGGGGATAATAGAGGGAAGAATGAGCAGTTCTTC.

In its sample, this clonotype was seen a few times. This chain links TRBV6-5 with TRBJ1-5; D gene uncertain. Germline lookup yields CDR1 MNHEY and CDR2 SVGAGI. The V gene lost 0 bases and the J gene lost 6 bases, with 6 bases spanning the gap. The length of the CDR3 is 13 residues. The CDR3 DNA reads as TGTGCCAGCAGTTACTCGAACGGTCAGCCCCAGCATTTT. This sequence encodes CASSYSNGQPQHF.

V usage is TRBV12-3 or TRBV12-4 and J usage is TRBJ2-2, with D tentatively TRBD2 (5 bases). CDR3 length: 14 residues. Trimming cost V 0 bases and J 6 bases, with 8 bases left between them. The CDR3 here is CASSLAGVSGELFF. The CDR3 DNA reads as TGTGCCAGCAGTTTAGCGGGAGTGTCCGGGGAGCTGTTTTTT.

In its sample, this clonotype was seen many times. V and J are TRBV6-1 and TRBJ1-2; the match to TRBD1 covers 7 bases. Germline V lookup: CDR1 MNHNS, CDR2 SASEGT. The trim removed 6 bases at V and 2 bases at J, leaving 9 bases unmatched. This CDR3 has 15 residues. The CDR3 is CASRQTGTENYGYTF. The CDR3 DNA follows: TGTGCCAGCAGACAGACAGGGACGGAGAACTATGGCTACACCTTC.

As to this clonotype: A much larger clone lies one base from this, so it may be a read error. This chain links TRBV28 with TRBJ2-5; D gene unclear. The CDR3 is 14 residues long. Germline CDR1 reads MDHEN; CDR2 reads SYDVKM. CDR3 in amino acids: CAGSLKGLWETQYF. CDR3 in DNA: TGTGCCGGCAGTTTAAAAGGGCTTTGGGAGACCCAGTACTTC.

With respect to this clonotype: Being one base from a much bigger clone, this may be a read error. The chain joins TRBV18 to TRBJ2-7, with 7 positions matching TRBD2. The CDR3 sequence is 14 residues long. Germline V lookup: CDR1 KGHSH, CDR2 LQKENI. The CDR3 DNA is TGTGTCAGCTCACCGGCTAGCGGCTCCTACGAGCAGTACTTC. It translates to CVSSPASGSYEQYF.

This clonotype was picked up many times. V and J are TRBV7-2 and TRBJ1-1; D not certain. Germline loops: CDR1 SGHTA, CDR2 FQGNSA. Trimming left V 5 bases short and J 4 bases short, with 14 bases between. The CDR3 has 14 amino acids. For the CDR3, the DNA is TGTGCCAGCAGCGGCCGACTGGGGAGCACTGAAGCTTTCTTT. Residues: CASSGRLGSTEAFF.

This clonotype was observed a few times. V gene TRBV5-1 combines with J gene TRBJ2-5; 9 bases match TRBD1. This CDR3 region has 16 residues. J gave up 1 base and V 1 base, and 5 bases lay outside the gene matches. Germline V gives CDR1 SGHRS, CDR2 YFSETQ. CDR3 coding DNA: TGCGCCAGCAGCTTGTGGGGGACAGGGTCCCAAGAGACCCAGTACTTC. It specifies CASSLWGTGSQETQYF.

V and J are TRBV28 and TRBJ2-1; 12 nucleotides line up with TRBD2. The J segment lost 4 bases and the V segment lost 8 bases, leaving 3 bases of the junction unmatched. The CDR3 loop spans 14 amino acids. The germline V gene has CDR1 MDHEN and CDR2 SYDVKM. CDR3 sequence (DNA): TGTGCCAGCCGGACTAGCGGGACGTACAATGAGCAGTTCTTC. Its translation: CASRTSGTYNEQFF.

The chain joins TRBV19 to TRBJ1-2; TRBD1 agrees at 9 bases. The J segment lost 2 bases and the V segment lost 5 bases, leaving 9 bases of the junction unmatched. Germline V gene sequence: CDR1 LNHDA, CDR2 SQIVND (reference sequence). This CDR3 spans 16 amino acids. Here the CDR3 DNA reads TGTGCCAGTAGTTTAACCCCGGGACAGGGAAACTATGGCTACACCTTC. Translating gives CASSLTPGQGNYGYTF.

A few counts support this clonotype. The chain combines TRBV9 with TRBJ1-4; possible D gene TRBD1, 6 bases. The CDR3 loop spans 15 amino acids. Trimming took off 1 base at V and 7 bases at J, with 14 bases between the two ends. From germline, CDR1 is SGDLS and CDR2 YYNGEE. This CDR3 is CASSVSQGLSEKLFF. DNA of the CDR3: TGTGCCAGCAGCGTATCTCAGGGGCTCAGTGAAAAACTGTTTTTT.

This clonotype was seen many times. The chain links TRBV7-9 to TRBJ1-6; unclear D gene. V was trimmed by 1 base and J by 6 bases, leaving 10 bases between them. Per the germline V gene, CDR1 is SEHNR and CDR2 is FQNEAQ (reference sequence). The CDR3 covers 15 residues. The CDR3 DNA follows: TGTGCCAGCAGCTTAGGTTGGAGAGTTAATTCACCCCTCCACTTT. Translated, it gives CASSLGWRVNSPLHF.

This clonotype has ten or more counts. The chain links TRBV11-2 to TRBJ2-7; D gene unclear. CDR1 SGHAT and CDR2 FQNNGV come from the germline V gene. V lost 5 bases, J lost 3 bases, and 11 bases lay in between. The length of the CDR3 is 13 residues. This CDR3 reads CASSQVHSYEQYF. The CDR3 nucleotides are TGTGCCAGCAGCCAGGTTCACAGCTACGAGCAGTACTTC. The whole variable domain, filled in from reference TRBV11-2 and TRBJ2-7, reads EAGVAQSPRYKIIEKRQSVAFWCNPISGHATLYWYQQILGQGPKLLIQFQNNGVVDDSQLPKDRFSAERLKGVDSTLKIQPAKLEDSAVYLCASSQVHSYEQYFGPGTRLTVT.

This clonotype has a count of ten or more. The V call is TRBV6-1, the J call TRBJ2-2; 7 positions agree with TRBD1. Germline lookup yields CDR1 MNHNS and CDR2 SASEGT. The trim removed 8 bases at V and 3 bases at J, leaving 9 bases unmatched. This CDR3 is built from 15 residues. CDR3 DNA sequence: TGTGCCAGCGTCTATGGGGACAGATACACCGGGGAGCTGTTTTTT. Encoded protein: CASVYGDRYTGELFF.

This clonotype was seen repeatedly, ten times or more. The chain recombines TRBV2 with TRBJ2-5, with D perhaps matching TRBD1 (7 bases). V was pared by 6 bases and J by 9 bases, with 26 bases between. The CDR3 has 16 residues. Germline V gene data show CDR1 as SNHLY and CDR2 as FYNNEI. CDR3 loop: CASRSSGDSSFGAQYF. The CDR3 coding sequence is TGTGCCAGCAGATCCTCGGGGGACAGCTCTTTTGGGGCCCAGTACTTC.

The gene calls are TRBV18 and TRBJ1-2; no definite D call. The ends were cut back, 3 bases at V and 7 bases at J, with 12 bases in the middle. The CDR3 extends over 13 amino acids. Germline assignment: CDR1 KGHSH and CDR2 LQKENI. The CDR3 here is CASSPVIGGGYTF. DNA of the CDR3: TGTGCCAGCTCACCGGTAATCGGAGGTGGCTACACCTTC.

The table lists this clonotype with a few counts. A read error may account for a junction end that differs from germline. The V call is TRBV13, the J call TRBJ1-5; D might be TRBD1 (5 bases). Germline-derived CDR1 and CDR2 are PRHDT and FYEKMQ (reference sequence). The CDR3 runs 14 residues. For the CDR3, the DNA is TGTGCCGGCAGCTCCGGGACGGCTAATCAGCCCCAGCATTTT. This encodes CAGSSGTANQPQHF.